Below, 22 T cell receptor beta chains from the same sample are listed, as sequenced in a study of T-cell reconstitution after alpha-beta-depleted transplantation in children. A TCRbeta library incorporating unique molecular identifiers was prepared. TCRdb re-analysed the PCR reads in MiXCR, keeping a single row per CDR3 protein. The table lists roughly 490,000 distinct CDR3 sequences, about an eighth of them singletons. The input for sequencing was PBMCs, mostly from graft donor cells, taken 180 days after TCRalphabeta/CD19-depleted stem cell transplant. These receptors came from a female patient aged 2-9 years who had a stem cell transplant for aplastic anemia, so the T cells may come from the graft donor.

The sample holds a few counts of this clonotype. This chain uses TRBV24-1 with TRBJ1-1; D unclear. Trimming took 3 bases from V and 5 from J, leaving 9 bases between them. Germline V gives CDR1 KGHDR, CDR2 SFDVKD. The CDR3 contains 13 residues. CDR3: CATSDPGITEAFF. The CDR3, as DNA: TGTGCCACCAGTGATCCGGGAATAACTGAAGCTTTCTTT.

The V gene is TRBV24-1, the J gene TRBJ2-1; 9 bases are a match to TRBD1. CDR1 is KGHDR and CDR2 is SFDVKD in the germline V gene. After removal of 4 bases from V and 7 bases from J, the junction contained 4 bases not matched to a gene. This CDR3 comprises 14 residues. The CDR3 coding sequence is TGTGCCACCAGTGAGACAGGGGGAAGAAATGAGCAGTTCTTC. Protein: CATSETGGRNEQFF.

The rearrangement joins TRBV11-2 to TRBJ2-2; TRBD1 agrees at 9 bases. Germline V gene lookup returns CDR1 SGHAT and CDR2 FQNNGV. Trimming removed 6 bases from V and 1 base from J; junction bases left unmatched: 3. This CDR3 is 15 amino acids long. The CDR3 loop is CASSRTGVNTGELFF. The CDR3 DNA is TGTGCCAGCAGTCGGACAGGGGTGAACACCGGGGAGCTGTTTTTT.

This clonotype was seen more than once but under ten times. The rearrangement links TRBV5-1 to TRBJ2-1; TRBD2 matches at 11 bases. Germline V gene sequence: CDR1 SGHRS, CDR2 YFSETQ. The V and J ends lost 2 bases and 6 bases, in that order; junction bases with no gene match: 4. This CDR3 contains 15 residues. The CDR3 DNA is TGCGCCAGCAGCTTCCTTAGCGGGAGGGCCAATGAGCAGTTCTTC. Translation gives CASSFLSGRANEQFF.

This clonotype was seen repeatedly, ten times or more. J is TRBJ2-1 and V is TRBV5-1; possible D gene TRBD1, 5 bases. The CDR3 is 15 amino acids. V lost 2 bases, J lost 3 bases, and 12 bases lay in between. Germline V gene data show CDR1 as SGHRS and CDR2 as YFSETQ. The CDR3 sequence is CASSFTGDFYNEQFF. CDR3 in DNA: TGCGCCAGCAGCTTCACAGGAGATTTCTACAATGAGCAGTTCTTC. The full variable domain, with the rest looked up from reference TRBV5-1 and TRBJ2-1, is KAGVTQTPRYLIKTRGQQVTLSCSPISGHRSVSWYQQTPGQGLQFLFEYFSETQRNKGNFPGRFSGRQFSNSRSEMNVSTLELGDSALYLCASSFTGDFYNEQFFGPGTRLTVL.

This clonotype turned up a few times. This chain links TRBV14 with TRBJ2-3; 8 bases are a match to TRBD2. V was clipped by 2 bases and J by 5 bases; unmatched bases: 6. Looked up from germline, CDR1 is SGHDN and CDR2 is FVKESK. The CDR3 is 15 residues long. DNA for the CDR3: TGTGCCAGCAGCCAACCCGGGAGGGCAAGAGATACGCAGTATTTT. Translation: CASSQPGRARDTQYF.

The chain uses TRBV4-2 and TRBJ2-7; D is possibly TRBD1 or TRBD2 (5 bases each). V lost 1 base and J 2 bases, leaving 9 bases between the germline ends. Per germline, CDR1 LGHNA and CDR2 YNFKEQ. The CDR3 is 14 amino acids. CDR3 in DNA: TGTGCCAGCAGCCAAGCGGGGCTGCCCTACGAGCAGTACTTC. It specifies CASSQAGLPYEQYF.

The chain is built from TRBV4-3 and TRBJ2-2; 14 nucleotides agree with TRBD2. Trimming cost V 1 base and J 6 bases; bases outside gene matches: 13. Germline values: CDR1 LGHNA, CDR2 YSLEER. The CDR3 loop spans 20 amino acids. The CDR3 DNA is TGCGCCAGCAGCCAAGTGGCATTCGCCTCGGGACTAGCGGGAGCCGGGGAGCTGTTTTTT. Amino acids: CASSQVAFASGLAGAGELFF.

The sample holds a few counts of this clonotype. The chain has TRBV24-1 and TRBJ1-5; D is possibly TRBD1 (5 bases). The V and J ends lost 7 bases and 10 bases respectively, with 10 bases between them. CDR3 length: 11 amino acids. Per germline, CDR1 KGHDR and CDR2 SFDVKD. CDR3 region: CATSGGGPQHF. In DNA form, the CDR3 reads TGTGCCACCAGCGGGGGGGGACCCCAGCATTTT.

This clonotype appeared a few times. CDR3 in DNA: TGCAGTGCTAGGAGACACGGCACTAGCACAGATACGCAGTATTTT. Translated, it gives CSARRHGTSTDTQYF. The chain carries TRBV20-1 and TRBJ2-3; D is undetermined. The length of the CDR3 is 15 residues. CDR1 is DFQATT, CDR2 SNEGSKA, per germline (reference sequence). Trimming removed 3 bases at V and 0 bases at J, with 13 bases between.

This clonotype came up a few times. This chain uses TRBV5-1 with TRBJ1-1; D ambiguous. Trimming removed 3 bases from V and 5 bases from J, with 14 bases in between. This CDR3 contains 14 residues. Germline V gene lookup returns CDR1 SGHRS and CDR2 YFSETQ. The CDR3 DNA is TGCGCCAGCAGCTACCAGGACGTAGGGACTGAAGCTTTCTTT. Translated, it gives CASSYQDVGTEAFF.

The rearrangement joins TRBV5-1 to TRBJ2-2; tentative D call: TRBD2 (5 bases). This CDR3 has 16 amino acids. The V end was cut by 2 bases, the J end by 1 base, with 12 bases between. Germline assignment: CDR1 SGHRS and CDR2 YFSETQ. The CDR3 here is CASSFITRVNTGELFF. DNA of the CDR3: TGCGCCAGCAGCTTCATAACGCGGGTGAACACCGGGGAGCTGTTTTTT.

The chain carries TRBV5-6 and TRBJ2-7; 11 bases are shared with TRBD2. CDR1 is SGHDT and CDR2 is YYEEEE in the germline V gene. The CDR3 spans 14 residues. V trimming: 4 bases; J trimming: 5 bases; junction bases outside the gene matches: 5. CDR3 in amino acids: CASSGLLAGDEQYF. The CDR3 DNA sequence: TGTGCCAGCAGCGGTTTACTAGCGGGAGACGAGCAGTACTTC. Full variable domain (outside the CDR3, taken from reference TRBV5-6 and TRBJ2-7): DAGVTQSPTHLIKTRGQQVTLRCSPKSGHDTVSWYQQALGQGPQFIFQYYEEEERQRGNFPDRFSGHQFPNYSSELNVNALLLGDSALYLCASSGLLAGDEQYFGPGTRLTVT.

The chain employs TRBV7-9 and TRBJ2-1, with D perhaps matching TRBD2 (5 bases). The CDR3 sequence is 16 residues long. Germline V gives CDR1 SEHNR, CDR2 FQNEAQ (reference sequence). V gave up 5 bases and J gave up 4 bases, with 18 bases separating them. This CDR3 is CASSHPGGTPYNEQFF. CDR3 sequence (DNA): TGTGCCAGCAGCCACCCTGGAGGAACCCCGTACAATGAGCAGTTCTTC.

V gene TRBV15 combines with J gene TRBJ2-7, with D hard to call. V dropped 0 bases and J dropped 7 bases, with 16 bases sitting between them. The CDR3 is 15 amino acids. Germline-derived CDR1 and CDR2 are LNHNV and YYDKDF (reference sequence). DNA for the CDR3: TGTGCCACCAGCAGAGATGCTATAGGGTTGGGGGAGCAGTACGTC. As protein: CATSRDAIGLGEQYV.

The CDR3: CASSGRTGVYNEQFF. DNA of the CDR3: TGTGCCAGCAGTGGTAGGACAGGGGTCTACAATGAGCAGTTCTTC. V and J are TRBV28 and TRBJ2-1; 9 positions match TRBD1. The CDR3 contains 15 residues. Trimming took 5 bases from V and 3 from J; bases not matched to a gene: 5. Germline V CDR1 and CDR2: MDHEN, SYDVKM.

This clonotype was recorded a few times. This chain connects TRBV10-3 to TRBJ2-5; the D is unclear. Trimming pared 0 bases from V and 5 bases from J, leaving 4 bases between. The germline V gene has CDR1 ENHRY and CDR2 SYGVKD. This CDR3 contains 12 residues. The CDR3 sequence is CAISESWETQYF. CDR3 DNA sequence: TGTGCCATCAGTGAGTCGTGGGAGACCCAGTACTTC.

V and J are TRBV28 and TRBJ2-7; tentatively, D is TRBD1 (6 bases). The ends were cut back, 2 bases at V and 2 bases at J, with 10 bases in the middle. CDR3 length: 14 amino acids. CDR1 is MDHEN and CDR2 is SYDVKM in the germline V gene. The CDR3 nucleotides read TGTGCCAGCAGTTTAAGGGACACCACCTACGAGCAGTACTTC. Amino acid sequence: CASSLRDTTYEQYF.

With regard to this clonotype: Just one base apart from a much larger clone, this may be a read error. This chain links TRBV10-3 with TRBJ2-7; D is possibly TRBD1 or TRBD2 (5 bases each). This CDR3 is 10 amino acids long. Germline values: CDR1 ENHRY, CDR2 SYGVKD. The CDR3 DNA follows: TGTGCCATCGGGACCTACGGGCAGTACTTC. This sequence encodes CAIGTYGQYF.

This clonotype was counted only a few times. The chain's CDR3 is CASSIARANTEAFF. The DNA of the CDR3 is TGTGCCAGTAGTATAGCCAGGGCGAACACTGAAGCTTTCTTT. The chain is built from TRBV19 and TRBJ1-1, with D perhaps TRBD1 (5 bases). CDR1 and CDR2 (germline): LNHDA, SQIVND (reference sequence). The CDR3 totals 14 residues. V was clipped by 1 base and J by 1 base, with 7 bases between them.

The gene calls are TRBV6-2 or TRBV6-3 and TRBJ2-7; a weak D match, TRBD2 (5 bases). Per germline, CDR1 MNHEY and CDR2 SVGEGT. V dropped 6 bases and J dropped 3 bases, with 12 bases sitting between them. The CDR3 covers 13 residues. The CDR3 sequence: CASRRLGSYEQYV. The CDR3 coding sequence is TGTGCCAGCAGACGCCTTGGGAGCTACGAGCAGTACGTC.

In this sample, this clonotype turned up a few times. The chain uses TRBV7-8 and TRBJ2-5; tentative D call: TRBD1 (6 bases). This CDR3 comprises 13 residues. The V end was cut by 5 bases, the J end by 4 bases, with 11 bases between. Germline V gene data show CDR1 as SGHVS and CDR2 as FQNEAQ. CDR3 amino acids: CASSPNRVETQYF. The CDR3 region has the DNA TGTGCCAGCAGCCCAAACAGGGTAGAGACCCAGTACTTC.